The clone carrying this T cell receptor (beta chain) was detected a few times. Antigen unknown. These data are taken from a study of identical twins. Study outcomes and limitations: Within cord blood, abundant beta clonotypes carried fewer insertions, but memory repertoires showed no such trend.

Trimming stripped 3 bases from V and 4 bases from J, with 6 bases between. This CDR3 comprises 13 residues. Germline CDR1 reads SNHLY; CDR2 reads FYNNEI. TCRdb itself ran the 5' RACE reads through MiXCR, one entry per CDR3 protein. This sample has 450,000 or so distinct CDR3 sequences; roughly an eighth occur once, and the top ten carry around 0.98%. Healthy Caucasian donors formed the entire cohort. The same specimen was also included in a second study, on yellow fever vaccine responses in identical twins.

This clonotype originated in a young woman in good health. The chain has TRBV2 and TRBJ2-2; D not certain. Sequencing was performed on CD4+ T cells sorted from blood. Here the CDR3 DNA reads TGTGCCAGCAGTGAGAGTGTCACCGGGGAGCTGTTTTTT. Protein sequence: CASSESVTGELFF.